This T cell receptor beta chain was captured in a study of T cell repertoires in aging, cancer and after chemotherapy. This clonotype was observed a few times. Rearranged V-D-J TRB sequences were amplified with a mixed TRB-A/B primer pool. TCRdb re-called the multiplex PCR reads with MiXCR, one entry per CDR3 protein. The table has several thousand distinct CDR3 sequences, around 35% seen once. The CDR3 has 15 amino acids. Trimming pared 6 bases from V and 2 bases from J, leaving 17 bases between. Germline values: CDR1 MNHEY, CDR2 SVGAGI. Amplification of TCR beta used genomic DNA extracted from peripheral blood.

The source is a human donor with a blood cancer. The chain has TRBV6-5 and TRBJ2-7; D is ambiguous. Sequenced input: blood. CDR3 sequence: CASRNGRRLTYEQYF. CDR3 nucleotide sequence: TGTGCCAGCAGGAATGGACGGCGTTTGACCTACGAGCAGTACTTC.